The sequence of this T cell receptor (beta chain) was determined in a study of regulatory T cells in long-lasting Graves disease. Trimming pared 5 bases from V and 4 bases from J, leaving 14 bases between. Looked up from germline, CDR1 is SGHTA and CDR2 is FQGNSA. This CDR3 contains 14 residues. TCR beta libraries were built with iRepertoire HTBI primers and Arm-PCR of CDR3 regions. TCRdb fed the multiplex PCR reads into MiXCR, producing one record per CDR3 protein. The sample includes 450,000 to 600,000 distinct CDR3 sequences, 13% seen only once; the top ten take about 10%. This clonotype appeared many times. Time point reported: newly diagnosed GD, antithyroid drugs for less than 3 months. Researchers made the TCR library from RNA that was extracted from PBMCs. These data are also associated with another study on T cells in Graves' hyperthyroidism and ophthalmopathy. As reported in that work: Patients between 18 and 65 years old had hyperthyroidism, newly diagnosed and lasting under 2 months.

The sequence was obtained from a man aged 30 to 39 with Graves disease. The V call is TRBV7-2, the J call TRBJ1-2, with D maybe TRBD1 (5 bases). This sample comprised peripheral blood mononuclear cells (PBMCs), obtained at new diagnosis, from a patient treated with antithyroid drugs. The chain's CDR3 is CASSPTGEGYGYTF. The CDR3 DNA follows: TGTGCCAGCAGCCCCACGGGGGAGGGCTATGGCTACACCTTC. Looking up the rest from reference TRBV7-2 and TRBJ1-2 gives the full variable domain: GAGVSQSPSNKVTEKGKDVELRCDPISGHTALYWYRQSLGQGLEFLIYFQGNSAPDKSGLPSDRFSAERTGGSVSTLTIQRTQQEDSAVYLCASSPTGEGYGYTFGSGTRLTVV.